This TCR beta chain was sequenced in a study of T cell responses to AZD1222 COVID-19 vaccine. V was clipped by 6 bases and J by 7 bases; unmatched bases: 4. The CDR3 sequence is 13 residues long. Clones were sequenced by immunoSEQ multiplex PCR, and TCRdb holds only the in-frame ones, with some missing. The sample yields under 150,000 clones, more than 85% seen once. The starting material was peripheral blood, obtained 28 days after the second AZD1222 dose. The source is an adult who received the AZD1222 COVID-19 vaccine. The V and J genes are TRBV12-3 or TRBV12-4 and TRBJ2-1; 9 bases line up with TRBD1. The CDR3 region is CASRRQGDNEQFF. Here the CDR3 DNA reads TGTGCCAGCAGGAGACAGGGGGATAATGAGCAGTTCTTC.